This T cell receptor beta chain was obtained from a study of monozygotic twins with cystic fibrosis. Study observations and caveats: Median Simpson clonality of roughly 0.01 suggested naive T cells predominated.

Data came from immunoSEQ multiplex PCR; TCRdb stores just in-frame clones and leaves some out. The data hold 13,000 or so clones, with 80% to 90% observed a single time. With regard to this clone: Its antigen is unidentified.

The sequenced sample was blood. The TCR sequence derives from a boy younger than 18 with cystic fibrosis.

CDR3 bases: TGCAGCGTTGTTAAGGGGGCCCTCCAAGAGACCCAGTACTTC. This encodes CSVVKGALQETQYF. The chain couples TRBV29-1 to TRBJ2-5, with 7 bases that match TRBD1. V lost 4 bases and J lost 1; bases outside the gene matches: 6. The V gene's germline CDR1 is SQVTM and CDR2 ANQGSEA. The CDR3 has 14 residues.